A single T cell receptor beta chain is shown here with its context. CDR1 and CDR2 (germline): MDHEN, SYDVKM. Trimming removed 5 bases at V and 2 bases at J, with 16 bases between. The CDR3 sequence is 15 residues long. The data were taken from a study of cytomegalovirus exposure and HLA in healthy donors. PCR was performed using 60 Vbeta and 13 Jbeta primers. Some clones are missing from TCRdb's copy, which holds only in-frame ones; the method was immunoSEQ multiplex PCR. Its listing shows 160,000 or so clones. The TCR was taken from a man younger than 45 in good health and CMV-seronegative. The sequenced sample was PBMCs. J is TRBJ2-7 and V is TRBV28, with a tentative D call TRBD1 (5 bases). DNA of the CDR3: TGTGCCAGCAGTATCCCACAGGCCTCGCCCTACGAGCAGTACTTC. Translated: CASSIPQASPYEQYF.